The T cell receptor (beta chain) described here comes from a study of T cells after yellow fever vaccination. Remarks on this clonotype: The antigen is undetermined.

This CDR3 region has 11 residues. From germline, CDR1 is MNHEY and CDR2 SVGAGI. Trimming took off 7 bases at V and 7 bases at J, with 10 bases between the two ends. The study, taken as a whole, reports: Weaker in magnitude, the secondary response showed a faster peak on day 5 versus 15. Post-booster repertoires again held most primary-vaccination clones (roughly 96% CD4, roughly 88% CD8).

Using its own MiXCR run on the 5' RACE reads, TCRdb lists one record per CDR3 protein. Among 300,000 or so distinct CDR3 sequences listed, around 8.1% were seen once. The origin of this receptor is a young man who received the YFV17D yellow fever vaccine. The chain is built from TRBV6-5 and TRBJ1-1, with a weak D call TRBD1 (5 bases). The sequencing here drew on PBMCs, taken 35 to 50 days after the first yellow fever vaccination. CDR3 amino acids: CASTQGFEAFF. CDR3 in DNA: TGTGCCAGCACCCAGGGTTTTGAAGCTTTCTTT.